This entry lists 6 T cell receptor beta chains sequenced from one sample in a study of T-cell memory formation after mild COVID-19. From the 5' RACE reads, TCRdb called clonotypes with MiXCR, one entry per CDR3 protein. The sample carries approximately 390,000 distinct CDR3 sequences, approximately 15% recorded once. The sample comprised PBMCs or a T cell subset sorted from them (not recorded which). These receptors all stem from a man between 18 and 29 years old who had mild COVID-19 (a few samples of this study predate the infection). Cell type and time point are not known.

The chain combines TRBV3-1 with TRBJ1-5; D is unresolved. CDR3 size: 15 residues. The V and J ends lost 0 bases and 2 bases respectively, with 8 bases between them. CDR1 is LGHDT and CDR2 is YNNKEL in the germline V gene (reference sequence). The CDR3 DNA follows: TGTGCCAGCAGCCAAGAAGGGCCAGGCAATCAGCCCCAGCATTTT. This sequence encodes CASSQEGPGNQPQHF.

The V gene is TRBV3-1, the J gene TRBJ1-1; D gene ambiguous. This CDR3 comprises 15 residues. The V and J ends lost 4 bases and 5 bases respectively, with 17 bases between them. The V gene's germline CDR1 is LGHDT and CDR2 YNNKEL (reference sequence). The CDR3 DNA reads TGTGCCAGCAGCCGGGCGGGAGGTGGAGGGACTGAAGCTTTCTTT. Protein: CASSRAGGGGTEAFF.

This clonotype was counted only a few times. The chain links TRBV25-1 to TRBJ1-2, with D possibly being TRBD1 (5 bases). The CDR3 loop spans 14 amino acids. Looked up from germline, CDR1 is MGHDK and CDR2 is SYGVNS. V lost 2 bases, J lost 4 bases, and 11 bases lay in between. Here the CDR3 DNA reads TGTGCCAGCAGTGAACAGGGCGGGGGCTATGGCTACACCTTC. Translating gives CASSEQGGGYGYTF.

The gene calls are TRBV18 and TRBJ2-7; 10 nucleotides line up with TRBD1. The CDR3 sequence is 15 residues long. Germline V CDR1 and CDR2: KGHSH, LQKENI. The junction had 3 bases not matched to a gene; V was cut back by 2 bases and J by 2 bases. This CDR3 reads CASSPAGTGAYEQYV. CDR3 nucleotide sequence: TGTGCCAGCTCACCAGCTGGGACAGGGGCCTACGAGCAGTACGTC.

This clonotype showed up just a few times. The chain couples TRBV4-1 to TRBJ1-5, with D hard to call. The CDR3 runs to 15 residues. The V gene's germline CDR1 is MGHRA and CDR2 YSYEKL. V gave up 5 bases and J gave up 9 bases, with 20 bases separating them. The chain's CDR3 is CASSKTDAEGRPQHF. The CDR3 DNA sequence: TGCGCCAGCAGCAAAACTGACGCCGAGGGTCGGCCCCAGCATTTT.

In this sample, this clonotype turned up many times. This chain links TRBV12-3 or TRBV12-4 with TRBJ2-3; 7 nucleotides line up with TRBD1. This CDR3 contains 16 residues. V lost 1 base to trimming and J lost 4 bases; unmatched junction nucleotides: 8. The CDR3 region is CASSLVPGGKSDTQYF. Written as DNA, the CDR3 is TGTGCCAGCAGTTTAGTTCCAGGGGGAAAATCAGATACGCAGTATTTT.